This passage covers 20 T cell receptor beta chains from one sample sequenced in a study of cytomegalovirus exposure and HLA in healthy donors. PCR employed 60 Vbeta and 13 Jbeta primers. Profiling relied on immunoSEQ multiplex PCR, and the TCRdb table lists in-frame clones only, not all of them. The top ten clones hold about 1.3% of a sample with 150,000 to 200,000 clones, almost 80% of them seen once. Input material: PBMCs. Receptors originate from a man aged 25-40 years in good health and CMV-seronegative.

V gene TRBV5-1 combines with J gene TRBJ1-2; D is perhaps TRBD1 (6 bases). V was cut by 4 bases and J by 8 bases, with 18 bases left in between. From germline, CDR1 is SGHRS and CDR2 YFSETQ. There are 14 residues in the CDR3. This CDR3 reads CASSPLSGVSGYTF. The CDR3 nucleotides are TGCGCCAGCAGCCCATTATCAGGGGTATCGGGCTACACCTTC.

This clone is a singleton in its sample. The chain uses TRBV30 and TRBJ1-3; 8 bases line up with TRBD1. The CDR3 has 14 residues. V dropped 0 bases and J dropped 4; count of bases not matched to a gene: 2. The germline CDR1 and CDR2 sequences are GTSNPN and SVGIG (reference sequence). CDR3 sequence (DNA): TGTGCCTGGAGTGTACGGACAGGGGGAAACACCATATATTTT. Translated, it gives CAWSVRTGGNTIYF.

The V call is TRBV7-3, the J call TRBJ2-5; the D is unclear. The germline V gene encodes CDR1 SGHTA and CDR2 FQGTGA. The CDR3 has 13 amino acids. The V end lost 2 bases, the J end lost 7 bases, and 11 bases lay between the germline ends. In nucleotides, the CDR3 is TGTGCCAGCAGCTTAGTCCCGGGTGGGACCCAGTACTTC. Its protein is CASSLVPGGTQYF.

The chain joins TRBV10-1 to TRBJ2-5, with a tentative D call TRBD2 (5 bases). Deletions cut 5 bases from V and 1 base from J, with 14 bases between. Germline-derived CDR1 and CDR2 are WNHNN and SYGVQD (reference sequence). This CDR3 spans 15 amino acids. The CDR3 loop reads CASSPWGSVQETQYF. CDR3 nucleotide sequence: TGCGCCAGCAGTCCCTGGGGTAGCGTCCAAGAGACCCAGTACTTC.

This chain uses TRBV7-2 with TRBJ2-2; D remains unclear. The CDR3 is 15 residues long. Trimming cost V 4 bases and J 5 bases, with 14 bases left between them. CDR1 and CDR2 (germline): SGHTA, FQGNSA. CDR3 residues: CASSSASQRTGELFF. In nucleotides, the CDR3 is TGTGCCAGCAGCTCCGCCTCACAACGAACCGGGGAGCTGTTTTTT.

The CDR3 region is CAARRTRDQADTIYF. The DNA of the CDR3 is TGTGCCGCGCGGCGAACTAGGGATCAGGCGGACACCATATATTTT. The V call is TRBV6-1, the J call TRBJ1-3; D gene uncertain. The CDR3 is 15 amino acids. The germline V gene encodes CDR1 MNHNS and CDR2 SASEGT. The V end lost 11 bases, the J end lost 8 bases, and 25 bases lay between the germline ends.

V gene TRBV7-2 combines with J gene TRBJ2-7; perhaps TRBD2 as D (7 bases). This CDR3 region has 15 residues. CDR1 and CDR2 from the germline V gene are SGHTA and FQGNSA. Trimming pared 5 bases from V and 0 bases from J, leaving 14 bases between. The CDR3 coding sequence is TGTGCCAGCAGCCTCTCGGGGGGCTTCTCCTACGAGCAGTACTTC. Translation: CASSLSGGFSYEQYF.

This clone came up a few times. V usage is TRBV4-2 and J usage is TRBJ2-7; 10 bases are shared with TRBD2. CDR1 is LGHNA and CDR2 is YNFKEQ in the germline V gene. CDR3 size: 14 residues. V lost 1 base, J lost 5 bases, and 2 bases stayed unmatched. The CDR3 coding sequence is TGTGCCAGCAGCCAAGGCCTAGCGGGAGACGAGCAGTACTTC. As protein: CASSQGLAGDEQYF.

This clone was seen just once. The chain recombines TRBV11-2 with TRBJ2-5; D is perhaps TRBD1 (6 bases). The CDR3 length is 14 residues. In germline, CDR1 is SGHAT, CDR2 FQNNGV. V lost 5 bases and J lost 2, with 12 bases in between. CDR3 bases: TGTGCCAGCAGCACTCGGACAGATCAAGAGACCCAGTACTTC. Its translation: CASSTRTDQETQYF.

The V and J genes are TRBV7-2 and TRBJ2-7; possibly TRBD1 for D (6 bases). V lost 2 bases, J lost 1 base, and 12 bases lay in between. The CDR3 has 15 amino acids. In germline, CDR1 is SGHTA, CDR2 FQGNSA. This CDR3 reads CASSLHEDRSYEQYF. For the CDR3, the DNA is TGTGCCAGCAGCTTACACGAGGACAGATCCTACGAGCAGTACTTC.

CDR3 DNA sequence: TGTGCCTGGAGTGTACGTTTGAGGGAGGCCTACAATGAGCAGTTCTTC. Its translation is CAWSVRLREAYNEQFF. The chain is built from TRBV30 and TRBJ2-1; weak D call: TRBD2 (6 bases). Germline V gene data show CDR1 as GTSNPN and CDR2 as SVGIG (reference sequence). V gave up 0 bases and J gave up 2 bases, with 14 bases separating them. The CDR3 extends over 16 amino acids.

This chain links TRBV14 with TRBJ1-1; D is ambiguous. The ends were cut back, 1 base at V and 6 bases at J, with 9 bases in the middle. Germline V gives CDR1 SGHDN, CDR2 FVKESK. The CDR3 has 13 residues. The CDR3 DNA follows: TGTGCCAGCAGCCAAGGGCTCTTTTCTGAAGCTTTCTTT. It codes for CASSQGLFSEAFF.

The CDR3 nucleotides are TGTGCCAGCAGACCTCCGATACCGGGGGTGGAGACCCAGTACTTC. As protein: CASRPPIPGVETQYF. The chain is built from TRBV6-5 and TRBJ2-5; D may be TRBD2 (6 bases). V was clipped by 6 bases and J by 5 bases, with 19 bases between them. CDR3 length: 15 amino acids. Germline V lookup: CDR1 MNHEY, CDR2 SVGAGI.

The sample holds one count of this clone. For the CDR3, the DNA is TGCGCCAGCAGCCAAGGGACAGCAGCACCCTTCTACGAGCAGTACTTC. It translates to CASSQGTAAPFYEQYF. This chain joins TRBV4-1 and TRBJ2-7, with a possible D match to TRBD1 (6 bases). CDR1 MGHRA and CDR2 YSYEKL come from the germline V gene. V shed 1 base and J shed 3 bases, with 16 bases lying between them. The CDR3 loop spans 16 amino acids.

The V call is TRBV19, the J call TRBJ1-1; a possible D gene is TRBD1 (6 bases). This CDR3 spans 13 amino acids. From germline, CDR1 is LNHDA and CDR2 SQIVND (reference sequence). V was shortened by 1 base and J by 6 bases, with 9 bases between the two germline ends. The CDR3 coding sequence is TGTGCCAGTAGTATAGGAGGGGGGGCTGAAGCTTTCTTT. Translating gives CASSIGGGAEAFF.

The rearrangement links TRBV7-2 to TRBJ2-3; perhaps TRBD2 as D (5 bases). The V gene's germline CDR1 is SGHTA and CDR2 FQGNSA. Trimming removed 3 bases from V and 6 bases from J, with 13 bases in between. CDR3 length equals 14 residues. CDR3 coding DNA: TGTGCCAGCAGCTTGACTATATTTCGGGATACGCAGTATTTT. It translates to CASSLTIFRDTQYF.

V and J are TRBV9 and TRBJ2-5; 10 bases map to TRBD2. The CDR3 has 16 residues. Germline-derived CDR1 and CDR2 are SGDLS and YYNGEE. V gave up 0 bases and J gave up 5 bases; unmatched junction bases: 7. The CDR3: CASSVAPAGGEETQYF. The CDR3 DNA is TGTGCCAGCAGCGTAGCTCCAGCGGGAGGGGAGGAGACCCAGTACTTC.

This clone has just a few counts. The V call is TRBV18, the J call TRBJ1-2, with 8 bases identical to TRBD1. This CDR3 has 14 amino acids. V dropped 6 bases and J dropped 4; count of bases not matched to a gene: 7. Germline V lookup: CDR1 KGHSH, CDR2 LQKENI. The CDR3 loop is CASSPGQGGYGYTF. In DNA form, the CDR3 reads TGTGCCAGCTCTCCCGGACAGGGTGGCTATGGCTACACCTTC.

The rearrangement joins TRBV4-1 to TRBJ2-3; 10 bases are shared with TRBD2. There are 17 residues in the CDR3. The germline CDR1 and CDR2 sequences are MGHRA and YSYEKL. J was trimmed by 4 bases and V by 1 base; bases with no gene match: 8. The CDR3 loop is CASSQALSGGAADTQYF. The CDR3 nucleotides read TGCGCCAGCAGCCAAGCGTTGAGCGGGGGGGCGGCAGATACGCAGTATTTT.

The V and J genes are TRBV7-9 and TRBJ2-3; 11 positions agree with TRBD2. The V gene end was trimmed by 5 bases and the J gene end by 0 bases; junction bases not matched to a gene: 7. This CDR3 contains 17 residues. Germline assignment: CDR1 SEHNR and CDR2 FQNEAQ (reference sequence). DNA of the CDR3: TGTGCCAGCAGCCCTTGGGCTAGCGGGGGGAGCACAGATACGCAGTATTTT. Its translation is CASSPWASGGSTDTQYF.